Each of the 3 T cell receptor beta chains below was sequenced from the same sample in a study of early stage breast cancer tumors. Profiled with immunoSEQ multiplex PCR; TCRdb holds only in-frame clones, not every one. The repertoire consists of over 11,000 clones, with around 80% occurring once and the leading ten covering 7.6%. The sample consisted of normal breast tissue next to the tumor. These receptors all stem from a person aged 50 to 59 with breast cancer.

This clone was found a few times. The V gene is TRBV2, the J gene TRBJ2-7; D may correspond to TRBD1 or TRBD2 (5 bases each). There are 16 residues in the CDR3. Germline CDR1 and CDR2: SNHLY and FYNNEI. With 6 bases removed from V and 1 base from J, the gap between germline ends came to 19 bases. CDR3 nucleotides: TGTGCCAGCAGCTCCCAGGGCGGCCCGGGGTCCTACGAGCAGTACTTC. Amino acid sequence: CASSSQGGPGSYEQYF. The whole variable domain, remainder taken from reference TRBV2 and TRBJ2-7, is EPEVTQTPSHQVTQMGQEVILRCVPISNHLYFYWYRQILGQKVEFLVSFYNNEISEKSEIFDDQFSVERPDGSNFTLKIRSTKLEDSAMYFCASSSQGGPGSYEQYFGPGTRLTVT.

The chain recombines TRBV4-1 with TRBJ1-4, with D perhaps TRBD1 (6 bases). The CDR3 consists of 15 residues. Germline V lookup: CDR1 MGHRA, CDR2 YSYEKL. V gave up 2 bases and J gave up 7 bases, with 14 bases separating them. The CDR3 bases are TGCGCCAGCAGCCAAAACAGGGTCGGAGGTGAAAAACTGTTTTTT. Protein product: CASSQNRVGGEKLFF.

This clone was observed a handful of times. The CDR3 DNA is TGCGCCAGCAGCTTGGGAGTTAGCCTCCAAGAGACCCAGTACTTC. It is translated as CASSLGVSLQETQYF. The gene calls are TRBV5-1 and TRBJ2-5; unclear D gene. From germline, CDR1 is SGHRS and CDR2 YFSETQ. The length of the CDR3 is 15 residues. Trimming shortened V by 0 bases and J by 1 base, and 10 bases separated the two germline ends.